The clone carrying this T cell receptor beta chain was observed once. The data were obtained in a study of blood T cell repertoires in COVID-19. Original handling: Estimates of nucleated cell counts were drawn from the amplification of reference gene primers. Only in-frame clones appear in the TCRdb table, and some are missing; sequencing was by immunoSEQ multiplex PCR. The V and J calls and clone size come from that table; D and trimming were worked out from the DNA. The repertoire has 300,000 to 400,000 clones, around 87% of them found once; the top ten carry about 6.3%. Enrolled during active infection, Seattle patients were then followed longitudinally. This CDR3 contains 13 residues. In germline, CDR1 is LGHNT, CDR2 FRNRAP. The V end was cut by 3 bases, the J end by 2 bases, with 7 bases between.

Sample: peripheral blood. The chain recombines TRBV12-5 with TRBJ1-1, with a possible D match to TRBD1 (5 bases). This clonotype was obtained from a woman between 45 and 60 years old with COVID-19, enrolled during active disease. DNA for the CDR3: TGTGCTAGTGGTTTCACAGGCAACACTGAAGCTTTCTTT. Its translation is CASGFTGNTEAFF.